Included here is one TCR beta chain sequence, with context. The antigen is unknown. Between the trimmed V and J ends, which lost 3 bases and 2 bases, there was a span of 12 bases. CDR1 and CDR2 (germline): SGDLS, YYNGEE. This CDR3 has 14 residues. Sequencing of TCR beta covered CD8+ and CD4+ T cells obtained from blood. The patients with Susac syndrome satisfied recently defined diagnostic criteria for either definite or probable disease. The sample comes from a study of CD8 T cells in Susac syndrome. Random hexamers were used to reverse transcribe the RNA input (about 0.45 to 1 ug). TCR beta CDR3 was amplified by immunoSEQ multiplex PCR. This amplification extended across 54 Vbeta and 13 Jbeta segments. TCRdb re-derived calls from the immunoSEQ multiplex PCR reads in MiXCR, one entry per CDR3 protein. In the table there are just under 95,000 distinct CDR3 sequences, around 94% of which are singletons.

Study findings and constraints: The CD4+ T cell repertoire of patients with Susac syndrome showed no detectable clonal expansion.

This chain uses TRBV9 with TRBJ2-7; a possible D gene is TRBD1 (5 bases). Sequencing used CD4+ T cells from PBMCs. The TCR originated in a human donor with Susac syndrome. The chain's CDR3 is CASSASTAPYEQYF. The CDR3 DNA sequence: TGTGCCAGCAGCGCATCGACAGCGCCCTACGAGCAGTACTTC.